The 8 T cell receptor beta chains listed next were all sequenced from one sample in a study of blood T cell repertoires in COVID-19. The method was immunoSEQ multiplex PCR; TCRdb's version includes in-frame clones alone and lacks a portion of them. In the table there are tens of thousands of clones, approximately 88% of which are singletons. The sample comprised peripheral blood. These receptors all come from a man aged 50-60 years with active COVID-19.

The table lists this clone with a count of one. The V call is TRBV6-2 or TRBV6-3, the J call TRBJ2-7; D is ambiguous. CDR1 is MNHEY, CDR2 SVGEGT, per germline. The CDR3 extends over 14 amino acids. Trimming removed 2 bases from V and 2 bases from J, with 10 bases in between. CDR3 amino acids: CASSYDDDTYEQYF. The CDR3 nucleotides read TGTGCCAGCAGTTACGATGACGACACCTACGAGCAGTACTTC.

This chain uses TRBV28 with TRBJ1-1; the D gene is possibly TRBD1 (5 bases). CDR3 size: 16 residues. V lost 5 bases and J lost 5, with 21 bases in between. Germline V lookup: CDR1 MDHEN, CDR2 SYDVKM. The CDR3 DNA reads TGTGCCAGCAGTCCAGGTGGGGGACTTGGAGATACTGAAGCTTTCTTT. It encodes CASSPGGGLGDTEAFF.

V and J are TRBV7-2 and TRBJ2-7; TRBD1 agrees at 12 bases. The CDR3 contains 14 residues. V shed 5 bases, J shed 4 bases, and the junction held 3 bases outside the gene matches. From germline, CDR1 is SGHTA and CDR2 FQGNSA. CDR3 nucleotide sequence: TGTGCCAGCAGCCGGGACAGGGGGCAGTACGAGCAGTACTTC. The encoded protein is CASSRDRGQYEQYF.

This chain connects TRBV19 to TRBJ2-3; TRBD2 might be the D (5 bases). CDR3 length: 13 residues. Germline V gives CDR1 LNHDA, CDR2 SQIVND (reference sequence). Trimming removed 10 bases at V and 1 base at J, with 12 bases between. The CDR3 is CAISSLGTDTQYF. In DNA, the CDR3 is TGTGCCATATCTAGCTTAGGCACAGATACGCAGTATTTT.

The CDR3 reads CASRPGGNWGEQFF. In DNA form, the CDR3 reads TGTGCCAGTAGGCCAGGGGGCAATTGGGGTGAGCAGTTCTTC. The V call is TRBV19, the J call TRBJ2-1, with TRBD1 matching 8 bases. Germline CDR1 reads LNHDA; CDR2 reads SQIVND (reference sequence). This CDR3 has 14 amino acids. The V gene end was trimmed by 6 bases and the J gene end by 9 bases; junction bases not matched to a gene: 10.

This clone was seen only once. V is TRBV30 and J is TRBJ2-7, with 7 bases lining up with TRBD1. Trimming removed 4 bases from V and 4 bases from J; junction bases left unmatched: 10. The CDR3 sequence is 14 residues long. Germline CDR1 reads GTSNPN; CDR2 reads SVGIG (reference sequence). As DNA, the CDR3 is TGTGCCTGGATCCAGACAGGGCGGCCTTACGAGCAGTACTTC. This sequence encodes CAWIQTGRPYEQYF.

A single count supports this clone. V usage is TRBV9 and J usage is TRBJ1-1; 7 bases agree with TRBD1. The trim removed 4 bases at V and 0 bases at J, leaving 12 bases unmatched. The CDR3 loop spans 17 amino acids. Germline V gene sequence: CDR1 SGDLS, CDR2 YYNGEE. CDR3 amino acids: CASSPRSTQGMNTEAFF. The CDR3 DNA sequence: TGTGCCAGCAGCCCCCGGAGCACACAGGGGATGAACACTGAAGCTTTCTTT.

The V gene is TRBV28, the J gene TRBJ2-3; TRBD2 aligns across 13 bases. This CDR3 contains 15 residues. J lost 5 bases, V lost 6 bases, and 5 bases had no gene match. Germline V gene lookup returns CDR1 MDHEN and CDR2 SYDVKM. The CDR3 sequence: CASRELAGGLDTQYF. As DNA, the CDR3 is TGTGCCAGCAGGGAACTAGCGGGGGGGCTAGATACGCAGTATTTT.